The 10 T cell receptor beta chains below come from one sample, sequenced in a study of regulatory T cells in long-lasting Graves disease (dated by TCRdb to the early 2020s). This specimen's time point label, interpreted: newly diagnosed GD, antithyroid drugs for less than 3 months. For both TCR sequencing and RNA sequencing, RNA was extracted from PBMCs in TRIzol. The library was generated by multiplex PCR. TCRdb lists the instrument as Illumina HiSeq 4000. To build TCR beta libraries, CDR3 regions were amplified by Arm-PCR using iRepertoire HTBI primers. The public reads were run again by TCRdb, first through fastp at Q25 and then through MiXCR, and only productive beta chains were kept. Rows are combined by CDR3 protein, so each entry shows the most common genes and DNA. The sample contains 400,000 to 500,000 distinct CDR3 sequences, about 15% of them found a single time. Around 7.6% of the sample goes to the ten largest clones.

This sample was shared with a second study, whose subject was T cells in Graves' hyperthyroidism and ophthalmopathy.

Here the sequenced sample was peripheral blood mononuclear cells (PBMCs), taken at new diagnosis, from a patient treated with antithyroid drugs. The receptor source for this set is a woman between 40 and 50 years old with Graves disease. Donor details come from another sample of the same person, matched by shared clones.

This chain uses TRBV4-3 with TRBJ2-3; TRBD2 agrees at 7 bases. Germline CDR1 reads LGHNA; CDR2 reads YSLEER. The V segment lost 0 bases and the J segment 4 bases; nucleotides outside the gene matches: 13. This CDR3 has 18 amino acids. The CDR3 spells CASSQEPGGTIGADTQYF. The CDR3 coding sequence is TGCGCCAGCAGCCAAGAACCGGGGGGAACGATTGGTGCAGATACGCAGTATTTT.

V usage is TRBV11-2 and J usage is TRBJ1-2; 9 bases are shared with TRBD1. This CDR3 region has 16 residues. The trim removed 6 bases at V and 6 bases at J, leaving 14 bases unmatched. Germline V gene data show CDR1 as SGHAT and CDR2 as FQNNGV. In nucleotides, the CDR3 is TGTGCCAGCAGTTCCGGACAGGGGCAAGCGACGGATGGCTACACCTTC. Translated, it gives CASSSGQGQATDGYTF.

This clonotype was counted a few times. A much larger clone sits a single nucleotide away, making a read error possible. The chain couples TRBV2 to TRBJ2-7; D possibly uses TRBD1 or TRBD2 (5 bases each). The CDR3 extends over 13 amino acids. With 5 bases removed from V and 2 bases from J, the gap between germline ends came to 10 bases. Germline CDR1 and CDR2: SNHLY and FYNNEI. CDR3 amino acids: CASSSMGAYEQYF. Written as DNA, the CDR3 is TGTGCCAGCAGTTCGATGGGGGCCTACGAGCAGTACTTC.

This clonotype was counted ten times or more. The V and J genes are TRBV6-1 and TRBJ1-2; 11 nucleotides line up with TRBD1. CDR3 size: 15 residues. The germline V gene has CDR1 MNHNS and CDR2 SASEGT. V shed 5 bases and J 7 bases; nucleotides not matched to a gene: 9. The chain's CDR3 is CASSNLGTGGIGYTF. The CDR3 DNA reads TGTGCCAGCAGTAACCTCGGGACAGGGGGAATTGGCTACACCTTC.

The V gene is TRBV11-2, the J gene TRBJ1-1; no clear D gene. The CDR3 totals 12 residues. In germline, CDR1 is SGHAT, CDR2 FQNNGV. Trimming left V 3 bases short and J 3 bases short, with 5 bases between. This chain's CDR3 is CASSLRHTEAFF. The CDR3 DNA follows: TGTGCCAGCAGCTTGCGGCACACTGAAGCTTTCTTT.

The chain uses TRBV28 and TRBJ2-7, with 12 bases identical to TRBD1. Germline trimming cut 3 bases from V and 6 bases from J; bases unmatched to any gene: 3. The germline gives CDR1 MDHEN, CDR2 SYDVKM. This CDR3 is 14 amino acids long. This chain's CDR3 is CASSFGTGGFEQYF. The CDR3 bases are TGTGCCAGCAGTTTCGGGACAGGGGGCTTCGAGCAGTACTTC.

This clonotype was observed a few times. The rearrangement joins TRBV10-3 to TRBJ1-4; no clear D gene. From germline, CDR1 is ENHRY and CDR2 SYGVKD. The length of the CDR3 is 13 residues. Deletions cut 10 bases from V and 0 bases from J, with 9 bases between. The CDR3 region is CATQDATNEKLFF. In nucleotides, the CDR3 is TGTGCCACCCAAGACGCAACTAATGAAAAACTGTTTTTT.

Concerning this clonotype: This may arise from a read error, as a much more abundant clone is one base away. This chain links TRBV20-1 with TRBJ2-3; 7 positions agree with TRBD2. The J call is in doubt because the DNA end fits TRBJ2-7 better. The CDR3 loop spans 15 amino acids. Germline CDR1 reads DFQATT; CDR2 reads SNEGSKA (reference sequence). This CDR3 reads CSARELAHSYNEQYF. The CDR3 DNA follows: TGCAGTGCTAGAGAACTAGCGCACTCTTACAATGAGCAGTACTTC.

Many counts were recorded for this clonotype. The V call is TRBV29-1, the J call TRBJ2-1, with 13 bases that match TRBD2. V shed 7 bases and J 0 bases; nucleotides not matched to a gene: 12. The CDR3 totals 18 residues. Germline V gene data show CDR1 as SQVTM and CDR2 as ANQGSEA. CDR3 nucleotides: TGCAGCGCTACCCACGGGACTAGCGGGATGAGCTCCTACAATGAGCAGTTCTTC. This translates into CSATHGTSGMSSYNEQFF.

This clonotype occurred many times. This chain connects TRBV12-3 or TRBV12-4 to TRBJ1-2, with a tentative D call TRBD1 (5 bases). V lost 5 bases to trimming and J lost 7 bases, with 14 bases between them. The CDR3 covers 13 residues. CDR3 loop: CASSAGTGSGYTF. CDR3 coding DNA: TGTGCCAGCAGTGCCGGGACCGGGAGTGGCTACACCTTC.